One and the same sample provided the 20 T cell receptor beta chains below, sequenced in a study of STAT5B mutations in CD4+ large granular lymphocyte leukemia. Data came from immunoSEQ multiplex PCR; TCRdb stores just in-frame clones and leaves some out. The table records around 30,000 clones, around 81% of them present only once. Sequencing input: CD4+ T cells from blood buffy coats. The receptors originated from a human donor in good health.

In its sample, this clone was seen a few times. The junction departs from the called germline gene at one end, perhaps through a read error. This chain links TRBV10-2 with TRBJ1-2; 8 bases map to TRBD1. CDR1 WSHSY and CDR2 SAAADI come from the germline V gene. This CDR3 comprises 15 residues. CDR3 coding DNA: TGCGCCAGCAGTGAGTCGGGGGACAGGAGCTCCTTGGCCCTCTTC. It yields the protein CASSESGDRSSLALF.

V gene TRBV30 combines with J gene TRBJ1-2, with D maybe TRBD1 (6 bases). This CDR3 has 10 residues. The germline V gene has CDR1 GTSNPN and CDR2 SVGIG (reference sequence). V was shortened by 5 bases and J by 7 bases, with 8 bases between the two germline ends. The CDR3 bases are TGTGCCTGGTACAGGGTTGGCTACACCTTC. Amino acids: CAWYRVGYTF.

This sequence joins TRBV7-9 and TRBJ2-1; D tentatively fits TRBD1 or TRBD2 (5 bases each). Germline V gene data show CDR1 as SEHNR and CDR2 as FQNEAQ (reference sequence). The ends were cut back, 4 bases at V and 4 bases at J, with 17 bases in the middle. The CDR3 loop spans 16 amino acids. The CDR3 spells CASSSRPRGQYNEQFF. CDR3 bases: TGTGCCAGCAGCTCCCGTCCCCGGGGCCAGTACAATGAGCAGTTCTTC.

V usage is TRBV6-4 and J usage is TRBJ2-1, with 15 bases that match TRBD2. The V gene's germline CDR1 is MRHNA and CDR2 SNTAGT. With 3 bases clipped from V and 7 bases from J, the junction kept 4 bases outside the gene matches. This CDR3 spans 16 amino acids. CDR3 loop: CASSESGTSGRNEQFF. The CDR3 nucleotides read TGTGCCAGCAGTGAGTCCGGGACTAGCGGGAGGAATGAGCAGTTCTTC.

This clone was detected a few times. The rearrangement links TRBV5-4 to TRBJ1-2; weak D call: TRBD1 (5 bases). Trimming removed 0 bases at V and 9 bases at J, with 18 bases between. Germline V lookup: CDR1 SGHNT, CDR2 YYREEE (reference sequence). This CDR3 has 15 amino acids. The CDR3 loop reads CASSLAGHAFVSYTF. For the CDR3, the DNA is TGTGCCAGCAGCTTGGCTGGACACGCCTTTGTTAGCTACACCTTC.

This rearrangement joins TRBV10-3 to TRBJ2-3; 10 bases align to TRBD2. Germline values: CDR1 ENHRY, CDR2 SYGVKD. J lost 2 bases, V lost 0 bases, and 5 bases had no gene match. The CDR3 contains 17 residues. CDR3 nucleotides: TGTGCCATCAGTGAGTCCCTAGCGGGAGATGTCACAGATACGCAGTATTTT. Translated, it gives CAISESLAGDVTDTQYF.

The V gene is TRBV19, the J gene TRBJ1-2; 7 bases align to TRBD1. The CDR3 has 14 residues. V lost 6 bases, J lost 4 bases, and 8 bases stayed unmatched. Germline V CDR1 and CDR2: LNHDA, SQIVND (reference sequence). The CDR3 loop reads CASSGTALTYGYTF. For the CDR3, the DNA is TGTGCCAGTAGCGGGACAGCGTTAACCTATGGCTACACCTTC.

The chain is built from TRBV7-2 and TRBJ2-7; 10 bases match TRBD1. Looked up from germline, CDR1 is SGHTA and CDR2 is FQGNSA. The CDR3 is 15 residues long. The trim removed 5 bases at V and 6 bases at J, leaving 10 bases unmatched. CDR3 in DNA: TGTGCCAGCAGCCCGACCGGGACAGGGGCTGTCGAGCAGTACTTC. Translating gives CASSPTGTGAVEQYF.

The chain carries TRBV10-2 and TRBJ1-2; 8 nucleotides match TRBD1. This CDR3 region has 15 residues. CDR1 is WSHSY and CDR2 is SAAADI in the germline V gene. With V trimmed by 8 bases and J by 0 bases, 8 bases remained unmatched. DNA for the CDR3: TGCGCCAGCGGGACAGGCAGAGCTCCTAACTATGGCTACACCTTC. This gives the protein CASGTGRAPNYGYTF.

V usage is TRBV27 and J usage is TRBJ2-2; 9 bases match TRBD1. Trimming cost V 6 bases and J 7 bases; bases outside gene matches: 9. The CDR3 has 15 amino acids. Germline V gene sequence: CDR1 MNHEY, CDR2 SMNVEV (reference sequence). The CDR3 reads CASSPRGQGNGELFF. For the CDR3, the DNA is TGTGCCAGCAGCCCCCGGGGACAGGGAAACGGGGAGCTGTTTTTT.

V is TRBV28 and J is TRBJ1-2; no clear D gene. V lost 8 bases to trimming and J lost 8 bases, with 12 bases between them. CDR3 length equals 11 residues. Looked up from germline, CDR1 is MDHEN and CDR2 is SYDVKM. CDR3 coding DNA: TGTGCCAGCGGGATGGCGAGAGGCTACACCTTC. This encodes CASGMARGYTF.

The chain links TRBV29-1 to TRBJ1-2; 10 nucleotides line up with TRBD1. This CDR3 has 13 residues. Germline V lookup: CDR1 SQVTM, CDR2 ANQGSEA. V was pared by 7 bases and J by 4 bases, with 6 bases of the junction left unmatched. The CDR3 loop reads CSAGDRGGYGYTF. CDR3 DNA sequence: TGCAGCGCCGGGGACAGGGGTGGCTATGGCTACACCTTC.

The chain employs TRBV5-1 and TRBJ2-2; D is perhaps TRBD1 (6 bases). Germline CDR1 reads SGHRS; CDR2 reads YFSETQ. CDR3 size: 15 residues. V lost 4 bases and J 7 bases, leaving 17 bases between the germline ends. CDR3 region: CASSDGTQAVGELFF. For the CDR3, the DNA is TGCGCCAGCAGCGACGGGACACAAGCCGTCGGGGAGCTGTTTTTT.

The chain joins TRBV18 to TRBJ2-7, with D tentatively TRBD2 (5 bases). Germline loops: CDR1 KGHSH, CDR2 LQKENI. This CDR3 has 14 residues. V dropped 1 base and J dropped 0 bases, with 7 bases sitting between them. CDR3 nucleotide sequence: TGTGCCAGCTCACCACGAGGGCCCTCCTACGAGCAGTACTTC. This translates into CASSPRGPSYEQYF.

This chain connects TRBV28 to TRBJ2-6, with D possibly being TRBD1 (5 bases). The V end lost 6 bases, the J end lost 0 bases, and 9 bases lay between the germline ends. Germline V gives CDR1 MDHEN, CDR2 SYDVKM. The CDR3 consists of 15 residues. Here the CDR3 reads CASRYRSSGANVLTF. DNA for the CDR3: TGTGCCAGCAGATACAGGAGCTCTGGGGCCAACGTCCTGACTTTC.

The chain couples TRBV29-1 to TRBJ1-5; D unresolved. This CDR3 contains 13 residues. With 6 bases removed from V and 4 bases from J, the gap between germline ends came to 13 bases. Germline CDR1 and CDR2: SQVTM and ANQGSEA. The CDR3: CSVGWQYNQPQHF. In DNA form, the CDR3 reads TGCAGCGTGGGATGGCAGTATAATCAGCCCCAGCATTTT.

The V call is TRBV20-1, the J call TRBJ1-1; no firm D call. V was clipped by 6 bases and J by 7 bases, with 9 bases between them. The germline CDR1 and CDR2 sequences are DFQATT and SNEGSKA (reference sequence). CDR3 length: 10 residues. CDR3 coding DNA: TGCAGTGCCCGGCTTATTGAAGCTTTCTTT. Its translation: CSARLIEAFF.

This clone was picked up one time. J is TRBJ2-7 and V is TRBV28, with 12 nucleotides matching TRBD2. Per the germline V gene, CDR1 is MDHEN and CDR2 is SYDVKM. The CDR3 spans 15 residues. The V segment lost 5 bases and the J segment 7 bases; nucleotides outside the gene matches: 9. The DNA for the CDR3 is TGTGCCAGCAGTGTACCTAGCGGGAGGGCGGGTGAGCAGTACTTC. Translating gives CASSVPSGRAGEQYF.

The V and J genes are TRBV4-2 and TRBJ2-6, with 9 bases aligning to TRBD1. The J segment lost 1 base and the V segment lost 4 bases, leaving 5 bases of the junction unmatched. Germline CDR1 reads LGHNA; CDR2 reads YNFKEQ. The CDR3 is made up of 17 amino acids. In DNA, the CDR3 is TGTGCCAGCAGCCCGGGACAGGGAACGTCTGGGGCCAACGTCCTGACTTTC. It codes for CASSPGQGTSGANVLTF.

This clone was detected only a few times. The genes are TRBV28 and TRBJ1-4; the match to TRBD1 covers 8 bases. The CDR3 covers 13 residues. The V and J ends lost 8 bases and 8 bases, in that order; junction bases with no gene match: 7. Per the germline V gene, CDR1 is MDHEN and CDR2 is SYDVKM. The CDR3 loop is CASQGDRREKLFF. CDR3 DNA sequence: TGTGCCAGCCAGGGGGACAGGAGAGAAAAACTGTTTTTT.